This is a list of T cell receptor beta chains from one sample in a study of T and B cells in COVID-19 patients. TCRdb ran MiXCR on the multiplex PCR reads and lists one entry per CDR3 protein. The table records roughly 6,000 distinct CDR3 sequences, around 33% of them present only once. Sample: blood. These receptor sequences come from a human donor with active COVID-19. Both conserved end residues are part of each CDR3.

TRBV5-6	TRBJ1-6	CASSSLGQSYNSPLHF
TRBV18	TRBJ2-5	CASSDSNLRGQETQYF
TRBV7-6	TRBJ1-2	CASSREDRGYGYTF
TRBV5-6	TRBJ1-2	CASSLVTGFYGYTF
TRBV20-1	TRBJ2-1	CSARGEGNEQFF
TRBV6-5	TRBJ2-1	CASSASSGSRNNEQFF
TRBV12-3/TRBV12-4	TRBJ1-1	CASSQLLNTEAFF
TRBV12-3/TRBV12-4	TRBJ2-1	CATEAGTGGYNEQFF
TRBV6-1	TRBJ1-2	CASSGQGGEGYTF
TRBV15	TRBJ1-2	CATSRDLTGPGYTF
TRBV7-9	TRBJ2-1	CASSSGQSNEQFF
TRBV19	TRBJ1-1	CASSTPAGPNTEAFF
TRBV6-5	TRBJ2-1	CASSEAQVGEQFF
TRBV29-1	TRBJ1-1	CSVDGDRGRPEAFF
TRBV5-5	TRBJ1-5	CASSLAQSRNQPQHF
TRBV30	TRBJ1-2	CAWSLKGASRRYTF
TRBV4-3	TRBJ1-2	CASSQVAVSPEGYTF
TRBV4-1	TRBJ2-3	CASSQRGVGTDTQYF
TRBV6-5	TRBJ2-7	CASSYSLAGEGEQYF
TRBV29-1	TRBJ2-1	CSVGRQGGFNEQFF
TRBV29-1	TRBJ2-1	CSLLAGGRHEQFF
TRBV5-4	TRBJ2-2	CASSILAGEATGELFF
TRBV20-1	TRBJ2-3	CSARDQGATDTQYF
TRBV20-1	TRBJ1-1	CSARGMGNTEAFF
TRBV4-3	TRBJ2-6	CASSPVGGSGANVLTF
TRBV27	TRBJ2-3	CASSFGGIASTDTQYF
TRBV6-5	TRBJ2-1	CASSDSGQGPNEQFF
TRBV28	TRBJ1-6	CASRKGSSYNSPLHF
TRBV7-2	TRBJ1-1	CASSVYMNTEAFF
TRBV11-1	TRBJ2-7	CASSLEVSSYEQYF
TRBV20-1	TRBJ1-3	CSADGTGSGNTIYF
TRBV30	TRBJ2-2	CAWSRPSGINTGELFF
TRBV12-3/TRBV12-4	TRBJ2-3	CASSFLGRRGQPSTDTQYF
TRBV11-1	TRBJ2-1	CASSKLAGGPEGEQFF
TRBV5-6	TRBJ2-7	CASSLVVAGEQYF
TRBV20-1	TRBJ2-7	CSARAGHEQYF
TRBV6-5	TRBJ1-1	CASSYFGGPAAVAFF